A single sample is the source of the 18 T cell receptor beta chains below, sequenced in a study of T cell responses to AZD1222 COVID-19 vaccine. Assay used: immunoSEQ multiplex PCR; TCRdb lists only in-frame clones, some missing. The sample lists 95,000 or so clones, 85% to 90% occurring once. The sample was peripheral blood, taken on day 0 of AZD1222 vaccination. These receptors all come from an adult in good health.

This clone was seen a few times. V usage is TRBV2 and J usage is TRBJ1-1, with D unclear. The CDR3 sequence is 13 residues long. Per the germline V gene, CDR1 is SNHLY and CDR2 is FYNNEI. Deletions cut 4 bases from V and 6 bases from J, with 12 bases between. The CDR3 is CASSVEGMAEAFF. The DNA for the CDR3 is TGTGCCAGCAGTGTTGAGGGTATGGCTGAAGCTTTCTTT.

The V call is TRBV30, the J call TRBJ2-1, with 12 bases aligning to TRBD1. With V trimmed by 1 base and J by 10 bases, 5 bases remained unmatched. Germline loops: CDR1 GTSNPN, CDR2 SVGIG (reference sequence). This CDR3 contains 14 residues. The DNA for the CDR3 is TGTGCCTGGAGTGATCCGGGACAGGGGGCCGAGCAGTTCTTC. Translating gives CAWSDPGQGAEQFF.

The gene calls are TRBV7-9 and TRBJ2-7; 9 bases agree with TRBD1. The ends lost 3 bases at V and 7 bases at J; junction bases unmatched: 10. The CDR3 has 15 residues. Germline CDR1 and CDR2: SEHNR and FQNEAQ (reference sequence). The CDR3 reads CASSFPTGQGPEQYF. CDR3 bases: TGTGCCAGCAGCTTCCCCACGGGACAGGGACCGGAGCAGTACTTC.

This rearrangement joins TRBV6-2 or TRBV6-3 to TRBJ2-7; D is perhaps TRBD2 (6 bases). Trimming took off 2 bases at V and 2 bases at J, with 10 bases between the two ends. The CDR3 extends over 14 amino acids. CDR1 is MNHEY and CDR2 is SVGEGT in the germline V gene. The CDR3 nucleotides read TGTGCCAGCAGTTACGGGGCGGGGACCTACGAGCAGTACTTC. This translates into CASSYGAGTYEQYF.

The chain is built from TRBV19 and TRBJ2-1, with a tentative D call TRBD2 (6 bases). From germline, CDR1 is LNHDA and CDR2 SQIVND (reference sequence). The CDR3 is 14 residues long. Trimming cost V 6 bases and J 8 bases, with 17 bases left between them. For the CDR3, the DNA is TGTGCCAGTAGCCCCTCGGGAGCATTGCATGAGCAGTTCTTC. Amino acids: CASSPSGALHEQFF.

With respect to this clone: The identical CDR3 is also encoded by other nucleotide sequences in the sample. The gene calls are TRBV27 and TRBJ2-7; D remains unclear. CDR1 is MNHEY, CDR2 SMNVEV, per germline (reference sequence). V lost 6 bases to trimming and J lost 0 bases, with 6 bases between them. The CDR3 is made up of 12 amino acids. In DNA form, the CDR3 reads TGTGCCAGCAGCCCTAGCTCCTACGAGCAGTACTTC. Its translation: CASSPSSYEQYF.

The chain employs TRBV2 and TRBJ1-2, with D unclear. CDR3 length: 15 amino acids. V lost 5 bases to trimming and J lost 4 bases, with 17 bases between them. The germline gives CDR1 SNHLY, CDR2 FYNNEI. Here the CDR3 reads CASSIDTGRGYGYTF. CDR3 DNA: TGTGCCAGCAGTATAGACACGGGGAGAGGCTATGGCTACACCTTC. Filled out from reference TRBV2 and TRBJ1-2, the complete variable domain reads EPEVTQTPSHQVTQMGQEVILRCVPISNHLYFYWYRQILGQKVEFLVSFYNNEISEKSEIFDDQFSVERPDGSNFTLKIRSTKLEDSAMYFCASSIDTGRGYGYTFGSGTRLTVV.

V is TRBV2 and J is TRBJ2-3; TRBD1 matches 7 bases. CDR1 is SNHLY and CDR2 is FYNNEI in the germline V gene. The CDR3 loop spans 14 amino acids. After removal of 2 bases from V and 5 bases from J, the junction contained 4 bases not matched to a gene. The DNA for the CDR3 is TGTGCCAGCAGTGAATCGACAGGGTTAGATACGCAGTATTTT. Translating it yields CASSESTGLDTQYF.

This chain uses TRBV29-1 with TRBJ1-6; a possible D gene is TRBD1 (5 bases). The CDR3 length is 14 residues. CDR1 SQVTM and CDR2 ANQGSEA come from the germline V gene. V was cut by 4 bases and J by 6 bases, with 13 bases left in between. CDR3 DNA sequence: TGCAGCGTTGGGACATCCTCGACTAATTCACCCCTCCACTTT. This translates into CSVGTSSTNSPLHF.

V usage is TRBV6-1 and J usage is TRBJ1-2; a possible D gene is TRBD1 (5 bases). Germline CDR1 MNHNS, CDR2 SASEGT. Trimming shortened V by 11 bases and J by 5 bases, and 15 bases separated the two germline ends. CDR3 size: 12 residues. The CDR3 DNA reads TGTGCCGCCGGGACTTTTCCATATGGCTACACCTTC. Protein sequence: CAAGTFPYGYTF.

V and J are TRBV7-9 and TRBJ2-7; D is possibly TRBD1 (6 bases). V was clipped by 4 bases and J by 7 bases, with 14 bases between them. The germline gives CDR1 SEHNR, CDR2 FQNEAQ (reference sequence). The CDR3 length is 13 residues. The CDR3 protein is CASSWKQGTEQYF. The CDR3 coding sequence is TGTGCCAGCAGCTGGAAACAGGGAACTGAGCAGTACTTC.

This chain joins TRBV18 and TRBJ2-7; D might be TRBD2 (6 bases). Germline V gene lookup returns CDR1 KGHSH and CDR2 LQKENI. V dropped 4 bases and J dropped 4 bases, with 11 bases sitting between them. The CDR3 contains 13 residues. CDR3 nucleotide sequence: TGTGCCAGCTCACTTAGCCGGGAGTACGAGCAGTACTTC. This codes for CASSLSREYEQYF.

This clone was counted a few times. The chain is built from TRBV7-3 and TRBJ2-3; 11 bases fit TRBD2. Germline assignment: CDR1 SGHTA and CDR2 FQGTGA. V shed 5 bases, J shed 0 bases, and the junction held 1 base outside the gene matches. The CDR3 consists of 15 residues. The CDR3 spells CASSRLAGSTDTQYF. Here the CDR3 DNA reads TGTGCCAGCAGCCGACTAGCGGGGAGCACAGATACGCAGTATTTT.

The chain has TRBV7-9 and TRBJ1-4, with 8 nucleotides matching TRBD1. In germline, CDR1 is SEHNR, CDR2 FQNEAQ (reference sequence). The V segment lost 2 bases and the J segment 6 bases; nucleotides outside the gene matches: 5. The CDR3 length is 15 residues. This CDR3 reads CASSLTDREDEKLFF. In DNA, the CDR3 is TGTGCCAGCAGCTTAACGGACAGGGAGGATGAAAAACTGTTTTTT.

The rearrangement joins TRBV7-9 to TRBJ1-2; 7 bases align to TRBD1. The length of the CDR3 is 14 residues. Germline V CDR1 and CDR2: SEHNR, FQNEAQ (reference sequence). The V and J ends lost 4 bases and 5 bases, in that order; junction bases with no gene match: 7. The CDR3 DNA sequence: TGTGCCAGCAGCTCGCAGGGGGAGGGGTATGGCTACACCTTC. The encoded protein is CASSSQGEGYGYTF.

The gene calls are TRBV7-9 and TRBJ1-1, with a possible D match to TRBD1 (6 bases). From germline, CDR1 is SEHNR and CDR2 FQNEAQ (reference sequence). This CDR3 region has 15 residues. The germline V and J ends were trimmed by 1 base and 2 bases, with 11 bases remaining between them. The CDR3 DNA reads as TGTGCCAGCAGCTTAGTTAGGACAGCCAACACTGAAGCTTTCTTT. Protein sequence: CASSLVRTANTEAFF.

The V and J genes are TRBV20-1 and TRBJ2-1, with unresolved D. Germline CDR1 is DFQATT and CDR2 is SNEGSKA (reference sequence). The CDR3 length is 15 residues. V lost 3 bases and J 0 bases, leaving 12 bases between the germline ends. The chain's CDR3 is CSASPPESSYNEQFF. CDR3 bases: TGCAGTGCTAGTCCCCCCGAAAGCTCCTACAATGAGCAGTTCTTC.

V is TRBV5-6 and J is TRBJ2-7; possibly TRBD2 for D (7 bases). Trimming took off 4 bases at V and 2 bases at J, with 16 bases between the two ends. Germline V CDR1 and CDR2: SGHDT, YYEEEE. This CDR3 contains 15 residues. Written as DNA, the CDR3 is TGTGCCAGCAGCCCCGAAGGGCGGGGGCCCTACGAGCAGTACTTC. Translated: CASSPEGRGPYEQYF. The variable domain in full, completed from reference TRBV5-6 and TRBJ2-7, reads DAGVTQSPTHLIKTRGQQVTLRCSPKSGHDTVSWYQQALGQGPQFIFQYYEEEERQRGNFPDRFSGHQFPNYSSELNVNALLLGDSALYLCASSPEGRGPYEQYFGPGTRLTVT.